This is a list of T cell receptor beta chains from one sample in a study of early T cells in non-severe SARS-CoV-2 infection. Via MiXCR, TCRdb re-called the 5' RACE reads, giving one row per CDR3 protein. The sample lists roughly 80,000 distinct CDR3 sequences; roughly a sixth were seen once. Sequenced material: whole blood. The receptors come from an adult who was a healthcare worker with PCR-confirmed SARS-CoV-2 infection or an uninfected control (not recorded which). CDR3s include the opening cysteine and the closing phenylalanine or tryptophan. Each record gives: CDR3 DNA, CDR3 protein, clone size, V gene, D gene, J gene. A D gene is named only where the DNA matches it firmly. Clone size is stated in some rows and not others, as once, few, many or a class when expanded.

CDR3nt: TGTGCCAGCAGCCCACCGGGACTCACGAACACCGGGGAGCTGTTTTTT
CDR3aa: CASSPPGLTNTGELFF
abundance: .
v_gene: TRBV7-9
d_gene: .
j_gene: TRBJ2-2

CDR3nt: TGCAGTGCTAGTAGTGAGGTCGCCGGGGAGCTGTTTTTT
CDR3aa: CSASSEVAGELFF
abundance: few
v_gene: TRBV20-1
d_gene: .
j_gene: TRBJ2-2

CDR3nt: TGTGCCAGCAGTCCCGGGACAGGGATTAACACTGAAGCTTTCTTT
CDR3aa: CASSPGTGINTEAFF
abundance: few
v_gene: TRBV6-1
d_gene: TRBD1
j_gene: TRBJ1-1

CDR3nt: TGTGCCAGCAGCTTATCGGGAGCCACAGATACGCAGTATTTT
CDR3aa: CASSLSGATDTQYF
abundance: few
v_gene: TRBV7-9
d_gene: .
j_gene: TRBJ2-3

CDR3nt: TGTGCCAGCAGTTTATTCGGGGGTAATGAGCAGTTCTTC
CDR3aa: CASSLFGGNEQFF
abundance: .
v_gene: TRBV27
d_gene: .
j_gene: TRBJ2-1

CDR3nt: TGCAGTGCTTTCCCCGACAGGTCGAGCTCCTACGAGCAGTACTTC
CDR3aa: CSAFPDRSSSYEQYF
abundance: few
v_gene: TRBV20-1
d_gene: .
j_gene: TRBJ2-7

CDR3nt: TGTGCCAGCTCACCTCCGGGACAGGGGAGCAATGAGCAGTTCTTC
CDR3aa: CASSPPGQGSNEQFF
abundance: few
v_gene: TRBV18
d_gene: TRBD1
j_gene: TRBJ2-1

CDR3nt: TGTGCCACCATACCGGGACAGGGGCGGACTGAAGCTTTCTTT
CDR3aa: CATIPGQGRTEAFF
abundance: few
v_gene: TRBV6-6
d_gene: TRBD1
j_gene: TRBJ1-1

CDR3nt: TGTGCCAGTTCCGCCCCCGGGACAGGCGGTGAAAAACTGTTTTTT
CDR3aa: CASSAPGTGGEKLFF
abundance: .
v_gene: TRBV19
d_gene: TRBD1
j_gene: TRBJ1-4

CDR3nt: TGTGCCATTGGGGAATCCCAGTACGAGCAGTACTTC
CDR3aa: CAIGESQYEQYF
abundance: .
v_gene: TRBV10-3
d_gene: .
j_gene: TRBJ2-7

CDR3nt: TGTGCCAGCTCGCCGTGGACAGAAGGAACTGAAGCTTTCTTT
CDR3aa: CASSPWTEGTEAFF
abundance: .
v_gene: TRBV18
d_gene: .
j_gene: TRBJ1-1

CDR3nt: TGTGCCAGCAGCCAAGGACTAGCGGAAAGATCAGATACGCAGTATTTT
CDR3aa: CASSQGLAERSDTQYF
abundance: few
v_gene: TRBV14
d_gene: TRBD2
j_gene: TRBJ2-3

CDR3nt: TGTGCCAGCAGCTTAGCAGGGGAGGCCACTGAAGCTTTCTTT
CDR3aa: CASSLAGEATEAFF
abundance: .
v_gene: TRBV11-2
d_gene: .
j_gene: TRBJ1-1

CDR3nt: TGCGCCAGCAGTGATAGCGGGGGGGTTAATTCCTACAATGAGCAGTTCTTC
CDR3aa: CASSDSGGVNSYNEQFF
abundance: few
v_gene: TRBV10-1
d_gene: TRBD2
j_gene: TRBJ2-1

CDR3nt: TGTGCCAGCAGCCTTAGACAGGGTAATTCACCCCTCCACTTT
CDR3aa: CASSLRQGNSPLHF
abundance: few
v_gene: TRBV7-6
d_gene: TRBD1
j_gene: TRBJ1-6

CDR3nt: TGTGCCAGCAGCTTCGGGGGGACGGACATTCAGTACTTC
CDR3aa: CASSFGGTDIQYF
abundance: once
v_gene: TRBV7-3
d_gene: TRBD2
j_gene: TRBJ2-4

CDR3nt: TGTGCCAGCAGTTTAACTTTACTGTCCTACGAGCAGTACTTC
CDR3aa: CASSLTLLSYEQYF
abundance: few
v_gene: TRBV27
d_gene: .
j_gene: TRBJ2-7

CDR3nt: TGCGCCAGCAGCTTGGAGGTGGGTCTGGGTGGACAAGAGACCCAGTACTTC
CDR3aa: CASSLEVGLGGQETQYF
abundance: few
v_gene: TRBV5-1
d_gene: .
j_gene: TRBJ2-5

CDR3nt: TGTGCCAGCATCCGGACAAGTTACAATGAGCAGTTCTTC
CDR3aa: CASIRTSYNEQFF
abundance: .
v_gene: TRBV6-1
d_gene: .
j_gene: TRBJ2-1

CDR3nt: TGCAGTGCTAGAGATCAGGCCGGAACCAACTACGAGCAGTACTTC
CDR3aa: CSARDQAGTNYEQYF
abundance: few
v_gene: TRBV20-1
d_gene: .
j_gene: TRBJ2-7

CDR3nt: TGTGCCAGCAGTTACTCGACGGTCCCGGCGACCCAGTACTTC
CDR3aa: CASSYSTVPATQYF
abundance: once
v_gene: TRBV6-2/TRBV6-3
d_gene: .
j_gene: TRBJ2-5

CDR3nt: TGTGCCAGCAGCTTAGACGGGGCTAGCGGGAGTTATGAGCAGTTCTTC
CDR3aa: CASSLDGASGSYEQFF
abundance: .
v_gene: TRBV11-3
d_gene: TRBD2
j_gene: TRBJ2-1

CDR3nt: TGTGCCAGCAGCGCCCGTGGCGGGGCCACGAACACCGGGGAGCTGTTTTTT
CDR3aa: CASSARGGATNTGELFF
abundance: many
v_gene: TRBV11-2
d_gene: .
j_gene: TRBJ2-2

CDR3nt: TGCAGTGCCTGCGAGTTGGGGTACGGGGAGACCCAGTACTTC
CDR3aa: CSACELGYGETQYF
abundance: few
v_gene: TRBV20-1
d_gene: .
j_gene: TRBJ2-5

CDR3nt: TGTGCCAGCAGCCCCGGACAGGGCGGCGAGACCCAGTACTTC
CDR3aa: CASSPGQGGETQYF
abundance: few
v_gene: TRBV3-1
d_gene: TRBD1
j_gene: TRBJ2-5

CDR3nt: TGTGCCAGCAGCCAAGATTGGGGCAGGCCCAAGGGGGCCAACGTCCTGACTTTC
CDR3aa: CASSQDWGRPKGANVLTF
abundance: .
v_gene: TRBV3-1
d_gene: .
j_gene: TRBJ2-6

CDR3nt: TGTGCCAGCAGCAGACAAGGAAACACCATATATTTT
CDR3aa: CASSRQGNTIYF
abundance: few
v_gene: TRBV3-1
d_gene: .
j_gene: TRBJ1-3

CDR3nt: TGTGCCTGGGTCCACACGGACAGGATCGGAACTGAAGCTTTCTTT
CDR3aa: CAWVHTDRIGTEAFF
abundance: .
v_gene: TRBV30
d_gene: TRBD1
j_gene: TRBJ1-1

CDR3nt: TGCAGCGTTGACAGGGGAAACTATGGCTACACCTTC
CDR3aa: CSVDRGNYGYTF
abundance: few
v_gene: TRBV29-1
d_gene: .
j_gene: TRBJ1-2

CDR3nt: TGTGCCAGCGGGCTTGAAGCGGGGGAGAGAAATACGCAGTATTTT
CDR3aa: CASGLEAGERNTQYF
abundance: .
v_gene: TRBV12-3/TRBV12-4
d_gene: TRBD2
j_gene: TRBJ2-3

CDR3nt: TGTGCCAGCAGCCCCAGGGAGGAGAGTACCTCTGGGGCCAACGTCCTGACTTTC
CDR3aa: CASSPREESTSGANVLTF
abundance: .
v_gene: TRBV12-3/TRBV12-4
d_gene: .
j_gene: TRBJ2-6

CDR3nt: TGTGCCAGTCGACAGGGCTATAGCAATCAGCCCCAGCATTTT
CDR3aa: CASRQGYSNQPQHF
abundance: few
v_gene: TRBV6-1
d_gene: TRBD1
j_gene: TRBJ1-5

CDR3nt: TGTGCCAGCACCGGGATGAGATGGGGGGGCGATACTGAAGCTTTCTTT
CDR3aa: CASTGMRWGGDTEAFF
abundance: .
v_gene: TRBV28
d_gene: .
j_gene: TRBJ1-1

CDR3nt: TGCAGCGTTTCAGACAGGATGATCTCCTACGAGCAGTACTTC
CDR3aa: CSVSDRMISYEQYF
abundance: few
v_gene: TRBV29-1
d_gene: .
j_gene: TRBJ2-7

CDR3nt: TGTGCCAGCAGCTCAACAGTCCGGACAGGGCGCACAGATACGCAGTATTTT
CDR3aa: CASSSTVRTGRTDTQYF
abundance: .
v_gene: TRBV13
d_gene: TRBD1
j_gene: TRBJ2-3

CDR3nt: TGTGCCAGCAGTCCCCGACGCAATGAGCAGTTCTTC
CDR3aa: CASSPRRNEQFF
abundance: few
v_gene: TRBV12-3/TRBV12-4
d_gene: .
j_gene: TRBJ2-1

CDR3nt: TGCAGTGCTACGAGCCGAAACAGGGGCAATCAGCCCCAGCATTTT
CDR3aa: CSATSRNRGNQPQHF
abundance: few
v_gene: TRBV20-1
d_gene: .
j_gene: TRBJ1-5

CDR3nt: TGTGCCAGTAGCACCAGGGGACAGGAATTTGGAGATGGCTACACCTTC
CDR3aa: CASSTRGQEFGDGYTF
abundance: few
v_gene: TRBV19
d_gene: TRBD1
j_gene: TRBJ1-2

CDR3nt: TGTGCTAGCAGCTTCGGGGTATACAATGAGCAGTTCTTC
CDR3aa: CASSFGVYNEQFF
abundance: many
v_gene: TRBV7-7
d_gene: .
j_gene: TRBJ2-1

CDR3nt: TGCAGTGCTAGAGACCCTCCCGTCGGGCTAGCACAGGGTACGCAGTATTTT
CDR3aa: CSARDPPVGLAQGTQYF
abundance: few
v_gene: TRBV20-1
d_gene: .
j_gene: TRBJ2-3

CDR3nt: TGTGCCAGCAGCTTAGCGGCGGTGGGGGACACTGAAGCTTTCTTT
CDR3aa: CASSLAAVGDTEAFF
abundance: few
v_gene: TRBV7-9
d_gene: .
j_gene: TRBJ1-1

CDR3nt: TGTGCCAGCAGCGTTTTGGCGGGGGCATACAATGAGCAGTTCTTC
CDR3aa: CASSVLAGAYNEQFF
abundance: few
v_gene: TRBV9
d_gene: .
j_gene: TRBJ2-1

CDR3nt: TGCAGCGTTGATGGGGGTCCCAGCTCCATAGTCACAGATACGCAGTATTTT
CDR3aa: CSVDGGPSSIVTDTQYF
abundance: few
v_gene: TRBV29-1
d_gene: .
j_gene: TRBJ2-3

CDR3nt: TGTGCCAGCAGCCACCAACTACGGGGGTGGGGATACAATGAGCAGTTCTTC
CDR3aa: CASSHQLRGWGYNEQFF
abundance: many
v_gene: TRBV14
d_gene: .
j_gene: TRBJ2-1

CDR3nt: TGTGCCAGCAGCGCGGCTTCCGGGGAGCTGTTTTTT
CDR3aa: CASSAASGELFF
abundance: few
v_gene: TRBV7-9
d_gene: .
j_gene: TRBJ2-2

CDR3nt: TGTGCCAGCAGCTTTACCCGAGGGCGAACCTCCTACGAGCAGTACTTC
CDR3aa: CASSFTRGRTSYEQYF
abundance: .
v_gene: TRBV11-1
d_gene: .
j_gene: TRBJ2-7

CDR3nt: TGTGCCAGCAGCCCACTGGGACTAGCGGGGGGTAGCACAGATACGCAGTATTTT
CDR3aa: CASSPLGLAGGSTDTQYF
abundance: few
v_gene: TRBV7-9
d_gene: TRBD2
j_gene: TRBJ2-3